This T cell receptor beta chain was recorded in a study of breast tumors, draining lymph nodes, adjacent tissues. General study points: Tumor and nontumor repertoires were significantly more similar in luminal-like than in basal-like breast cancer. The lymph node origin of tumor T cells was framed as consistent with a hypothesis, not demonstrated. Tumors had less TCR diversity than lymph nodes, more than nontumor tissue. The data were judged consistent with most tumor T cells coming from lymph node and expanding in tumor.

The sample holds many counts of this clonotype. Antigen specificity is unknown. TCRdb reprocessed the multiplex PCR reads via MiXCR and lists one record per CDR3 protein. This sample has under 350,000 distinct CDR3 sequences, with around 31% found just once. Samples came from axillary lymph nodes draining the breast cancer. V was cut by 6 bases and J by 1 base, with 19 bases left in between. The V gene's germline CDR1 is SNHLY and CDR2 FYNNEI. This CDR3 region has 18 residues. Material for sequencing was axillary lymph node tissue. V and J are TRBV2 and TRBJ2-6, with TRBD1 as a possible D gene (6 bases). The clonotype comes from a female donor with breast cancer. Some clones in this sample may be carry-over from other donors' samples. CDR3 DNA: TGTGCCAGCAGATTTACAGGGTTTGGAGCGTCTGGGGCCAACGTCCTGACTTTC. It translates to CASRFTGFGASGANVLTF. Full variable domain (missing parts from reference TRBV2 and TRBJ2-6): EPEVTQTPSHQVTQMGQEVILRCVPISNHLYFYWYRQILGQKVEFLVSFYNNEISEKSEIFDDQFSVERPDGSNFTLKIRSTKLEDSAMYFCASRFTGFGASGANVLTFGAGSRLTVL.